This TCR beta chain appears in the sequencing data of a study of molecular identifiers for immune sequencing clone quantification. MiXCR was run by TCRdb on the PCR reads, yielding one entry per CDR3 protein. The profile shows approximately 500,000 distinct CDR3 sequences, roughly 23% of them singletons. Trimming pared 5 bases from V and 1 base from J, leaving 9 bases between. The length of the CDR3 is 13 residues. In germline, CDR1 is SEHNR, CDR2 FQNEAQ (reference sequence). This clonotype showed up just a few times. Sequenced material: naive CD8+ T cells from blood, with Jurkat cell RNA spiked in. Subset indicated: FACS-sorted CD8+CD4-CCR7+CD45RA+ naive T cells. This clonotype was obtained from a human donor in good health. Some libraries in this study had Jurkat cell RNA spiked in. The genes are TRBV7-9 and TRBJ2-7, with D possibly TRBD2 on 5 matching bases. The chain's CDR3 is CASSLWESYEQYF. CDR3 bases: TGTGCCAGCAGCCTGTGGGAGTCCTACGAGCAGTACTTC.